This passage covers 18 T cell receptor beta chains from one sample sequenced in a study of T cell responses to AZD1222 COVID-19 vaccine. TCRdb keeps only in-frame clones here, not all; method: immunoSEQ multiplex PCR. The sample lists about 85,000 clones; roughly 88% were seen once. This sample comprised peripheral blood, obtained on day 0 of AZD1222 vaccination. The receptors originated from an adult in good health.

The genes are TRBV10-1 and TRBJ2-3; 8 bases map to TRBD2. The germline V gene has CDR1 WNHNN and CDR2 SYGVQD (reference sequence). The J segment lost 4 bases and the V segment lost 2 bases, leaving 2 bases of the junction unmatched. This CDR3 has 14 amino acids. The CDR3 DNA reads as TGCGCCAGCAGTGAGGGAGCGGGAGCAGATACGCAGTATTTT. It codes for CASSEGAGADTQYF.

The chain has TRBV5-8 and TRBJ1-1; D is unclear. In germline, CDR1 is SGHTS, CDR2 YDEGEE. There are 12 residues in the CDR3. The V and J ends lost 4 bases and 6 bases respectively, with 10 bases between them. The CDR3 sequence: CASSLLGPEAFF. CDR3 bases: TGTGCCAGCAGCCTCCTCGGGCCTGAAGCTTTCTTT.

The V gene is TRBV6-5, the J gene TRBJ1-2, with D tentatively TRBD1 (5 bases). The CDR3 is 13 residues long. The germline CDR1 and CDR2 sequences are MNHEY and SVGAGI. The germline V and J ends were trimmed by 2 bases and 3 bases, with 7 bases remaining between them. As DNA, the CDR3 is TGTGCCAGCAGTTACGTGGGGGACTATGGCTACACCTTC. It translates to CASSYVGDYGYTF.

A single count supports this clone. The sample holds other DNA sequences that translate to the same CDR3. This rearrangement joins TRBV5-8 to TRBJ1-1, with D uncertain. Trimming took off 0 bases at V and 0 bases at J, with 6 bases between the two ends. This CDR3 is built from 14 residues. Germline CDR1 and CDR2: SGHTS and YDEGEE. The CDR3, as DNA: TGTGCCAGCAGCTTGGAGGTCATGAACACTGAAGCTTTCTTT. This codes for CASSLEVMNTEAFF.

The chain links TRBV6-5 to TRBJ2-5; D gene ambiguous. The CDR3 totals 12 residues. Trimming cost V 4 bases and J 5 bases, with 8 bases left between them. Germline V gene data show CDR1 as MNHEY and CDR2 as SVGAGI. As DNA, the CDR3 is TGTGCCAGCAGTTCCTCTTCGGAGACCCAGTACTTC. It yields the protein CASSSSSETQYF.

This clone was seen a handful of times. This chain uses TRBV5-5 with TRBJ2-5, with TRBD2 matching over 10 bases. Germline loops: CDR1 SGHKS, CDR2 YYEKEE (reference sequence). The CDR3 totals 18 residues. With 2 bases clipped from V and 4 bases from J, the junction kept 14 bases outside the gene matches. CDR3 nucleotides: TGTGCCAGCAGCTTTGGTGTTGGCAGCGGGAGGGCCGTAGAGACCCAGTACTTC. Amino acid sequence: CASSFGVGSGRAVETQYF. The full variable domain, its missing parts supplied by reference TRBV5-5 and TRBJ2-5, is DAGVTQSPTHLIKTRGQQVTLRCSPISGHKSVSWYQQVLGQGPQFIFQYYEKEERGRGNFPDRFSARQFPNYSSELNVNALLLGDSALYLCASSFGVGSGRAVETQYFGPGTRLLVL.

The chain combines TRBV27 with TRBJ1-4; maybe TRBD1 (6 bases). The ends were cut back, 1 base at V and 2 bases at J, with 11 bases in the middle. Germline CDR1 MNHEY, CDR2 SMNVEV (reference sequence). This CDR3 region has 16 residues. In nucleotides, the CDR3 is TGTGCCAGCAGTTTATACCCCAGGGGCACTAATGAAAAACTGTTTTTT. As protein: CASSLYPRGTNEKLFF.

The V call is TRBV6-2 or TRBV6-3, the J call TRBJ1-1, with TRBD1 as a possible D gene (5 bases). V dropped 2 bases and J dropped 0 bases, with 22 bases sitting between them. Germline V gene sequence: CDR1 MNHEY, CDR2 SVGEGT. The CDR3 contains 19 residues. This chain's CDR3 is CASSYRRLQAKTLNTEAFF. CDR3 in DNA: TGTGCCAGCAGTTACCGCCGGCTACAGGCTAAAACCTTGAACACTGAAGCTTTCTTT.

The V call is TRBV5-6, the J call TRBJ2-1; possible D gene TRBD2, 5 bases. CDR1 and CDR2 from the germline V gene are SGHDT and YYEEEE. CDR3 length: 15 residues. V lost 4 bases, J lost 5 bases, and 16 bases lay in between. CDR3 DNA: TGTGCCAGCAGCCTACTTGAGCGGAGGAACAATGAGCAGTTCTTC. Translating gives CASSLLERRNNEQFF.

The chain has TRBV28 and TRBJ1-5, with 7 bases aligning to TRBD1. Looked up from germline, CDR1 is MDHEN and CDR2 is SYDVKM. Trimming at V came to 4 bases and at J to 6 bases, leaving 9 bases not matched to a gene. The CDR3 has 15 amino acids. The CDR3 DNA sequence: TGTGCCAGCAGTTCGGCAAGGACAGGAGGTCAGCCCCAGCATTTT. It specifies CASSSARTGGQPQHF.

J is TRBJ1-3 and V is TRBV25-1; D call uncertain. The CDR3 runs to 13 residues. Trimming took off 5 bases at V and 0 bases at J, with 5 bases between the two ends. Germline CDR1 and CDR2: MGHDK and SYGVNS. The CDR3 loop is CASSLSSGNTIYF. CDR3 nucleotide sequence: TGTGCCAGCAGTCTGAGCTCTGGAAACACCATATATTTT.

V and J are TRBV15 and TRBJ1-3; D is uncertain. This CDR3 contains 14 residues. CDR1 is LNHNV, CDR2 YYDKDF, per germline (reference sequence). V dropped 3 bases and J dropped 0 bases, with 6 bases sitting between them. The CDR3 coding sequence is TGTGCCACCAGCAGCCCGAGCTCTGGAAACACCATATATTTT. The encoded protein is CATSSPSSGNTIYF.

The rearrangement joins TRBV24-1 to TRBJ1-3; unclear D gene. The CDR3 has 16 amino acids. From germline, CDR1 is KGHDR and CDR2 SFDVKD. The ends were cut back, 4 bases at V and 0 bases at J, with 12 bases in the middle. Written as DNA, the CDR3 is TGTGCCACCAGTGACCACAACAAGGGCTCTGGAAACACCATATATTTT. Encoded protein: CATSDHNKGSGNTIYF.

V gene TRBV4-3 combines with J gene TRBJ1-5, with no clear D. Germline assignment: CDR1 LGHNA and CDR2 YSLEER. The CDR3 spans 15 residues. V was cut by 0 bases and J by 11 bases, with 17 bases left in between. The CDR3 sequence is CASSQDLGSLEAQHF. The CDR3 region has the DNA TGCGCCAGCAGCCAAGATCTGGGGTCCCTCGAAGCCCAGCATTTT.

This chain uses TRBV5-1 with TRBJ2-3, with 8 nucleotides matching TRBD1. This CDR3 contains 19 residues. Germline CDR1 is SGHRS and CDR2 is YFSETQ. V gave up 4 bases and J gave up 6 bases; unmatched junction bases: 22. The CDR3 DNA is TGCGCCAGCAGCCCCAGGACAGGGTACGACCACATCTTTAGCGATACGCAGTATTTT. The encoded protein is CASSPRTGYDHIFSDTQYF.

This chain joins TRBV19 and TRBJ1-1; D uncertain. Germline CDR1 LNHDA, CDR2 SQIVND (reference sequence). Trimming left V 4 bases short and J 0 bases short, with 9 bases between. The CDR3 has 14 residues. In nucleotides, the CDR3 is TGTGCCAGTAGTACCCCGGCAATGAACACTGAAGCTTTCTTT. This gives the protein CASSTPAMNTEAFF.

CDR3 residues: CASSEQVGYGYTF. CDR3 DNA sequence: TGTGCCAGCAGTGAACAGGTTGGCTATGGCTACACCTTC. The V and J genes are TRBV6-1 and TRBJ1-2, with D uncertain. Deletions cut 2 bases from V and 4 bases from J, with 8 bases between. This CDR3 is 13 amino acids long. Germline V gene lookup returns CDR1 MNHNS and CDR2 SASEGT.

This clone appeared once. The CDR3 DNA reads as TGTGCCATCAGCTCAGGGGACTCTGGCGAGACCCAGTACTTC. This encodes CAISSGDSGETQYF. The V call is TRBV10-3, the J call TRBJ2-5; perhaps D is TRBD1 or TRBD2 (6 bases each). The V gene lost 6 bases and the J gene lost 5 bases, with 16 bases spanning the gap. The CDR3 totals 14 residues. Germline V gene sequence: CDR1 ENHRY, CDR2 SYGVKD.